A selection of T cell receptor beta chains follows, all from one sample in a study of T cell changes during pregnancy in multiple sclerosis. Measured with immunoSEQ multiplex PCR; TCRdb has only the in-frame clones, and not every one. The sample lists roughly 100,000 clones, around nine tenths seen once, with 0.7% to 0.9% in the top ten. Sample: peripheral blood, taken in the second trimester of pregnancy. The receptors derive from a female donor in good health, enrolled as a control in a pregnancy study. Both conserved end residues are part of each CDR3.

v_gene: TRBV9
CDR3aa: CASSVGQGFTF

v_gene: TRBV27
CDR3aa: CASSWTVPDTQYF

v_gene: TRBV7-9
CDR3aa: CASSPQTGVNEKLFF

v_gene: TRBV9
CDR3aa: CASSGGLAGGPGEQFF

v_gene: TRBV9
CDR3aa: CASRVRAGTNYGYTF

v_gene: TRBV9
CDR3aa: CASTRAGGNTEAFF

v_gene: TRBV7-2
CDR3aa: CASSSTGGRTDTQYF

v_gene: TRBV19
CDR3aa: CASSISPGEYGYTF

v_gene: TRBV7-6
CDR3aa: CASSLVSRGVSLGYEQYF

v_gene: TRBV6-1
CDR3aa: CASSEALAGGAVITEAFF

v_gene: TRBV7-2
CDR3aa: CASTLVREGYGYTF

v_gene: TRBV11-2
CDR3aa: CASSLPPLTGELFF

v_gene: TRBV5-4
CDR3aa: CASSLVTGDEAFF